Sequencing of this TCR beta chain was carried out in a study of cytomegalovirus exposure and HLA in healthy donors. Study summary: The 100 million to 120 million unique TCR beta sequences, from some 170 million T cells, were found by an earlier analysis.

Study-wide results and limits: Reportedly, TCR beta sequences accurately predicted HLA-A and HLA-B alleles in most subjects. The study found most TCR sequences rare, yet found some public TCRs in many donors.

13 Jbeta primers and 60 Vbeta primers were used for the PCR. The table came from immunoSEQ multiplex PCR; TCRdb's copy has only in-frame clones and leaves some out. The table lists some 100,000 clones, roughly 83% of them singletons. On this clone: Its target is unknown.

The germline CDR1 and CDR2 sequences are ENHRY and SYGVKD. The CDR3 loop spans 16 amino acids. V shed 3 bases, J shed 2 bases, and the junction held 7 bases outside the gene matches. V and J are TRBV10-3 and TRBJ2-5; 9 bases align to TRBD2. The TCR comes from a man younger than 35 in good health and CMV-seronegative. Sample: PBMCs. The CDR3 region has the DNA TGTGCCATCAGTGATCCGGCGGGAGGGCCACAAGAGACCCAGTACTTC. It is translated as CAISDPAGGPQETQYF.